These 17 T cell receptor beta chains share one sample of origin, sequenced in a study of cytomegalovirus exposure and HLA in healthy donors. It was with 60 Vbeta and 13 Jbeta primers that the PCR ran. Sequencing was performed with immunoSEQ multiplex PCR; in TCRdb, only in-frame clones are kept and a portion is missing. The table includes about 230,000 clones, 75% to 85% detected once. The sequenced material came from PBMCs. These receptors were obtained from a woman in her sixties in good health and CMV-seropositive.

The chain employs TRBV28 and TRBJ2-6; D gene uncertain. The ends were cut back, 4 bases at V and 4 bases at J, with 11 bases in the middle. Germline V gene sequence: CDR1 MDHEN, CDR2 SYDVKM. This CDR3 is built from 15 residues. In DNA, the CDR3 is TGTGCCAGCAGTTCGACCCGGGTAGGGGCCAACGTCCTGACTTTC. It is translated as CASSSTRVGANVLTF.

This chain joins TRBV10-1 and TRBJ2-5; unclear D gene. Germline V gene sequence: CDR1 WNHNN, CDR2 SYGVQD (reference sequence). Trimming took 8 bases from V and 4 from J, leaving 8 bases between them. The CDR3 has 11 amino acids. The CDR3 reads CASARGETQYF. The CDR3 region has the DNA TGCGCCAGCGCCCGAGGAGAGACCCAGTACTTC.

The chain recombines TRBV7-3 with TRBJ2-3; TRBD2 aligns across 12 bases. Trimming cost V 2 bases and J 5 bases; bases outside gene matches: 8. The CDR3 runs 17 residues. From germline, CDR1 is SGHTA and CDR2 FQGTGA. CDR3 residues: CASSLYPSGGAGDTQYF. In nucleotides, the CDR3 is TGTGCCAGCAGCTTATACCCTAGCGGGGGGGCCGGAGATACGCAGTATTTT.

This clone was counted once. V usage is TRBV30 and J usage is TRBJ2-3; no clear D gene. This CDR3 spans 12 amino acids. The germline V and J ends were trimmed by 0 bases and 10 bases, with 11 bases remaining between them. Germline V CDR1 and CDR2: GTSNPN, SVGIG (reference sequence). The CDR3 bases are TGTGCCTGGAGTGTACGTCCTCGGTCGCAGTATTTT. Translated: CAWSVRPRSQYF.

This sequence joins TRBV2 and TRBJ1-5; D perhaps matches TRBD1 (5 bases). CDR3 length equals 14 residues. The germline CDR1 and CDR2 sequences are SNHLY and FYNNEI. Trimming removed 6 bases at V and 6 bases at J, with 15 bases between. The CDR3 DNA reads as TGTGCCAGCAGCGCGATCAAGGGGCTTCAGCCCCAGCATTTT. Translating gives CASSAIKGLQPQHF. Full variable domain (remainder filled in from reference TRBV2 and TRBJ1-5): EPEVTQTPSHQVTQMGQEVILRCVPISNHLYFYWYRQILGQKVEFLVSFYNNEISEKSEIFDDQFSVERPDGSNFTLKIRSTKLEDSAMYFCASSAIKGLQPQHFGDGTRLSIL.

This clone turned up a few times. This sequence joins TRBV29-1 and TRBJ1-1; TRBD1 is a possible D gene (6 bases). Germline CDR1 and CDR2: SQVTM and ANQGSEA. This CDR3 spans 12 amino acids. Trimming removed 7 bases at V and 1 base at J, with 10 bases between. The CDR3 reads CSGGGQNTEAFF. The CDR3 coding sequence is TGCAGCGGGGGGGGGCAGAACACTGAAGCTTTCTTT.

In nucleotides, the CDR3 is TGTGCCAGTAGTACATTAGGACTAGCGGAGACCCAGTACTTC. It specifies CASSTLGLAETQYF. The V gene is TRBV19, the J gene TRBJ2-5; 9 bases are a match to TRBD2. CDR3 length: 14 residues. Germline V gives CDR1 LNHDA, CDR2 SQIVND (reference sequence). The V and J ends lost 4 bases and 5 bases, in that order; junction bases with no gene match: 5.

The V and J genes are TRBV4-1 and TRBJ2-1; D not certain. CDR1 is MGHRA, CDR2 YSYEKL, per germline. Trimming left V 0 bases short and J 3 bases short, with 6 bases between. The CDR3 covers 14 residues. The CDR3 DNA sequence: TGCGCCAGCAGCCAAGATCATAGCTACAATGAGCAGTTCTTC. Residues: CASSQDHSYNEQFF.

The V gene is TRBV9, the J gene TRBJ2-7, with TRBD1 matching over 8 bases. CDR1 is SGDLS, CDR2 YYNGEE, per germline. CDR3 length: 16 amino acids. The V and J ends lost 6 bases and 7 bases, in that order; junction bases with no gene match: 18. DNA of the CDR3: TGTGCCAGCACACGCCTAAGGACAGGGAAGGCGGAAGAGCAGTACTTC. Its protein is CASTRLRTGKAEEQYF.

The chain recombines TRBV28 with TRBJ1-2, with 7 bases matching TRBD1. V lost 1 base to trimming and J lost 5 bases; unmatched junction nucleotides: 7. Germline CDR1 reads MDHEN; CDR2 reads SYDVKM. This CDR3 has 15 residues. DNA of the CDR3: TGTGCCAGCAGTTTATCGACAGGGAGCGTTTATGGCTACACCTTC. Protein product: CASSLSTGSVYGYTF.

This chain connects TRBV29-1 to TRBJ1-2; 11 positions match TRBD1. The ends lost 4 bases at V and 6 bases at J; junction bases unmatched: 13. The germline V gene encodes CDR1 SQVTM and CDR2 ANQGSEA. The CDR3 runs to 16 residues. CDR3 sequence (DNA): TGCAGCGTTGGTGGAGGGGGGACAGGGGGTATGGATGGCTACACCTTC. This translates into CSVGGGGTGGMDGYTF.

The chain carries TRBV13 and TRBJ1-2; 10 bases align to TRBD1. The germline V gene has CDR1 PRHDT and CDR2 FYEKMQ (reference sequence). The length of the CDR3 is 15 residues. J was trimmed by 2 bases and V by 5 bases; bases with no gene match: 5. The CDR3 nucleotides are TGTGCCAGCAGCCCTCGGGACAGGGGCAACTATGGCTACACCTTC. It is translated as CASSPRDRGNYGYTF.

V gene TRBV23-1 combines with J gene TRBJ1-6; D is uncertain. TRBV23-1 falls under the ORF class, with uncertain function. Trimming pared 3 bases from V and 8 bases from J, leaving 17 bases between. The CDR3 totals 16 residues. CDR3 in amino acids: CASSHHGGCEDSPLHF. DNA of the CDR3: TGCGCCAGCAGTCACCACGGCGGATGTGAGGATTCACCCCTCCACTTT.

This clone was seen only a few times. For the CDR3, the DNA is TGCGCCAGCAGCCCTCAAGAAGCGGGGTGGGCCTACGAGCAGTACTTC. Protein sequence: CASSPQEAGWAYEQYF. The V call is TRBV4-1, the J call TRBJ2-7; TRBD2 matches 7 bases. The CDR3 contains 16 residues. Looked up from germline, CDR1 is MGHRA and CDR2 is YSYEKL. Trimming took 4 bases from V and 2 from J; bases not matched to a gene: 11.

The rearrangement joins TRBV9 to TRBJ2-2; the D gene is possibly TRBD2 (7 bases). Germline V lookup: CDR1 SGDLS, CDR2 YYNGEE. V dropped 3 bases and J dropped 9 bases, with 24 bases sitting between them. The CDR3 contains 17 residues. The CDR3 loop reads CASSGGGRGARVRELFF. The CDR3 coding sequence is TGTGCCAGCAGCGGAGGGGGTCGGGGGGCCAGGGTCAGGGAGCTGTTTTTT.

This clone was counted between two and nine times. The chain uses TRBV7-2 and TRBJ1-2; D is unclear. Germline-derived CDR1 and CDR2 are SGHTA and FQGNSA. Trimming took 6 bases from V and 8 from J, leaving 19 bases between them. The CDR3 has 14 residues. For the CDR3, the DNA is TGTGCCAGCAGTTACGAGGGAAGGGCTGAGGGCTACACCTTC. Its protein product is CASSYEGRAEGYTF.

J is TRBJ2-7 and V is TRBV4-1, with 7 bases aligning to TRBD2. The CDR3 covers 15 residues. CDR1 and CDR2 from the germline V gene are MGHRA and YSYEKL. The junction had 9 bases not matched to a gene; V was cut back by 2 bases and J by 5 bases. The CDR3 reads CASSQSLREIDEQYF. The CDR3, as DNA: TGCGCCAGCAGCCAATCTCTGCGGGAGATCGACGAGCAGTACTTC.